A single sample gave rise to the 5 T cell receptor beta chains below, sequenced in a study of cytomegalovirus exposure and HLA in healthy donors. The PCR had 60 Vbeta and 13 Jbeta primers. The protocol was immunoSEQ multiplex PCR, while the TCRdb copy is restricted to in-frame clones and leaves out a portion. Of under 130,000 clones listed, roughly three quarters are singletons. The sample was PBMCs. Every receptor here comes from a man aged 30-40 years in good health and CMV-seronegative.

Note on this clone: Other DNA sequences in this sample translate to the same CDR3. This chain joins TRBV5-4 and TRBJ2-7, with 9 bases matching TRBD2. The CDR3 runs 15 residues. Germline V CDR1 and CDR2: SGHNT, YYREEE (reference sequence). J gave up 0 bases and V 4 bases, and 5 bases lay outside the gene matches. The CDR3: CASSIGTSRSYEQYF. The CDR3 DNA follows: TGTGCCAGCAGCATCGGGACTAGCCGCTCCTACGAGCAGTACTTC.

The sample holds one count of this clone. CDR3: CASKPPTIGETQYF. In DNA, the CDR3 is TGTGCCAGTAAGCCCCCGACTATAGGCGAGACCCAGTACTTC. The genes are TRBV28 and TRBJ2-5, with D possibly TRBD2 on 5 matching bases. Germline CDR1 and CDR2: MDHEN and SYDVKM. V was clipped by 9 bases and J by 5 bases, with 19 bases between them. This CDR3 is 14 amino acids long. Full variable domain (missing parts from reference TRBV28 and TRBJ2-5): DVKVTQSSRYLVKRTGEKVFLECVQDMDHENMFWYRQDPGLGLRLIYFSYDVKMKEKGDIPEGYSVSREKKERFSLILESASTNQTSMYLCASKPPTIGETQYFGPGTRLLVL.

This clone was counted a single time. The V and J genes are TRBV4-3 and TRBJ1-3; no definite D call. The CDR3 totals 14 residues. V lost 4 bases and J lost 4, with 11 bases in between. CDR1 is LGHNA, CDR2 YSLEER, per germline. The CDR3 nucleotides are TGCGCCAGCAGCCTAGCGCTGGCGGGAAACACCATATATTTT. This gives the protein CASSLALAGNTIYF.

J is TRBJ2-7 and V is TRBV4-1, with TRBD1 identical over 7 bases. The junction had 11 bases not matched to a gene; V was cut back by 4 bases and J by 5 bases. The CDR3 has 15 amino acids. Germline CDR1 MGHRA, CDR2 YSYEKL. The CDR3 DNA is TGCGCCAGCAGCCGCTTTTCGACAGGGTCGGACGAGCAGTACTTC. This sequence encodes CASSRFSTGSDEQYF.

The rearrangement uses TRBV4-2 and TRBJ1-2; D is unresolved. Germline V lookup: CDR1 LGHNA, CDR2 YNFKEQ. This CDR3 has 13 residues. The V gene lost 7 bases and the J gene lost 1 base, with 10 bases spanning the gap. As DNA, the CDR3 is TGTGCCAGCACCCCGGTTTTTAACTATGGCTACACCTTC. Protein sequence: CASTPVFNYGYTF.